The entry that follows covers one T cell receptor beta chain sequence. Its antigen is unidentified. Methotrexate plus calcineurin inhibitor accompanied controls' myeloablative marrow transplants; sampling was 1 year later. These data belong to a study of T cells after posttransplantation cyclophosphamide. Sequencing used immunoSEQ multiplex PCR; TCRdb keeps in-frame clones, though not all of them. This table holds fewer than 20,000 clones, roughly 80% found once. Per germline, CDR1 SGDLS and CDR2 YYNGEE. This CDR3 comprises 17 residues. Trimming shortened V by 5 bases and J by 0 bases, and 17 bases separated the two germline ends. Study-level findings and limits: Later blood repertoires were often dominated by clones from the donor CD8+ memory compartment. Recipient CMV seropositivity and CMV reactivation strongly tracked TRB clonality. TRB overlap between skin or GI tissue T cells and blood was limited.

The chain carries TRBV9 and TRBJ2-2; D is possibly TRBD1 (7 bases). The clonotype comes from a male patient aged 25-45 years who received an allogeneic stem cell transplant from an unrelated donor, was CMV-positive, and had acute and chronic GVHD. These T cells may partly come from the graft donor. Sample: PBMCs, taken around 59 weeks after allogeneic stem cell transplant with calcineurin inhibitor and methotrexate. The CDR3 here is CASSGEVDRANTGELFF. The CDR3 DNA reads TGTGCCAGCAGTGGGGAGGTTGACAGGGCGAACACCGGGGAGCTGTTTTTT.